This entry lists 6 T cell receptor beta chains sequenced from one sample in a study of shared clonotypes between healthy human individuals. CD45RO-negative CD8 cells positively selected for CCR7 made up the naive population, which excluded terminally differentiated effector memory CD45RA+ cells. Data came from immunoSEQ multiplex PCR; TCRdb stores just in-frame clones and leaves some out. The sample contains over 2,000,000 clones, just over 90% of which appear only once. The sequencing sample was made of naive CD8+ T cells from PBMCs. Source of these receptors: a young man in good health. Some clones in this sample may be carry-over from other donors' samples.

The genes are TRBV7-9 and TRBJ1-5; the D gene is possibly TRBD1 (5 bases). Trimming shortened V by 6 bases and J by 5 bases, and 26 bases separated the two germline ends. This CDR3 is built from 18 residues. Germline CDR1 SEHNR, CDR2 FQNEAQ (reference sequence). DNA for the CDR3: TGTGCCAGCAGTCCCGGACGGGTAACAGGCAGTCGTGATCAGCCCCAGCATTTT. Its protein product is CASSPGRVTGSRDQPQHF.

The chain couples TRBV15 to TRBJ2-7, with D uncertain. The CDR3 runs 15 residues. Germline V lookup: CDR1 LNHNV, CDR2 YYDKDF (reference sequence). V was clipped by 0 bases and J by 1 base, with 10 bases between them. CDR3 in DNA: TGTGCCACCAGCAGAGATCGAGTCAGATCCTACGAGCAGTACTTC. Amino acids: CATSRDRVRSYEQYF. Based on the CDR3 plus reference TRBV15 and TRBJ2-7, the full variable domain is DAMVIQNPRYQVTQFGKPVTLSCSQTLNHNVMYWYQQKSSQAPKLLFHYYDKDFNNEADTPDNFQSRRPNTSFCFLDIRSPGLGDTAMYLCATSRDRVRSYEQYFGPGTRLTVT.

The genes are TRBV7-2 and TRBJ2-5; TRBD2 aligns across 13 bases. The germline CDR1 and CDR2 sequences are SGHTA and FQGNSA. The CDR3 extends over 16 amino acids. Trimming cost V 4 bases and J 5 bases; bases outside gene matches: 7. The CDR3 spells CASSSRTSGRRETQYF. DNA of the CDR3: TGTGCCAGCAGCTCTAGGACTAGCGGGAGAAGGGAGACCCAGTACTTC.

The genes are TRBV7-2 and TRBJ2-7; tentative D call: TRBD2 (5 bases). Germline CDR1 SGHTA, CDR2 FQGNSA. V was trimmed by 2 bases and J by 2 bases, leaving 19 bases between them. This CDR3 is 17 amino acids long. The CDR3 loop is CASSLRFPQSGTYEQYF. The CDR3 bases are TGTGCCAGCAGCTTAAGGTTTCCCCAAAGCGGAACCTACGAGCAGTACTTC.

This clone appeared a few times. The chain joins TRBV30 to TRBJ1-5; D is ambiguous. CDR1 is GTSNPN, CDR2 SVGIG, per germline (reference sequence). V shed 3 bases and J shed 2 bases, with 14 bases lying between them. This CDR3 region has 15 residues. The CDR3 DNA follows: TGTGCCTGGAGCGAGATAGGGATGGGCAATCAGCCCCAGCATTTT. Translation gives CAWSEIGMGNQPQHF.

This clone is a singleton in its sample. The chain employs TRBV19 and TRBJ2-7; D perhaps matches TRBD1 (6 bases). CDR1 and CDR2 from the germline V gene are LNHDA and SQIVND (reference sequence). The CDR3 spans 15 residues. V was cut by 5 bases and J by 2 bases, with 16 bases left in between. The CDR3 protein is CASSGQRMGTYEQYF. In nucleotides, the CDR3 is TGTGCCAGTAGTGGACAGAGGATGGGGACCTACGAGCAGTACTTC.